This TCR beta chain was profiled in a study of blood T cell repertoires in COVID-19. On the study more broadly: The United States, Italy and Spain supplied acute and convalescent COVID-19 samples. PBMCs, B-cell-depleted T cells, or T cells provided the cDNA or gDNA that made up the material.

Trimming took 6 bases from V and 5 from J; bases not matched to a gene: 10. From germline, CDR1 is SNHLY and CDR2 FYNNEI. CDR3 length: 15 amino acids. Repertoires were generated with immunoSEQ multiplex PCR, while TCRdb's copy carries only in-frame clones and drops some. The sample has roughly 200,000 clones, nearly 90% seen once. The source material was peripheral blood. The chain is built from TRBV2 and TRBJ1-1; the match to TRBD1 covers 9 bases. This TCR was recovered from a man aged 60-69 years with active or convalescent COVID-19. The CDR3 bases are TGTGCCAGCAGACCCGACAGGGGGGGGGCAACTGAAGCTTTCTTT. It encodes CASRPDRGGATEAFF.